This entry concerns a single T cell receptor beta chain. Ten or more counts support this clonotype. This receptor's antigen is unknown. Germline and junction disagree at one end, which may indicate a read error. The data were taken from a study of T cell repertoires in cytomegalovirus infection (dated by TCRdb to between 2019 and 2020). With regard to the full study: Donor HLA type was relevant to the analysis, as public TCR beta signatures indicated carriage of CMV infection together with the matching HLA type.

The instrument was an Illumina HiSeq 1500. Clones were called with MiXCR by TCRdb after fastp trimmed the public reads at Q25, and only in-frame beta chains were retained. A single entry per CDR3 protein holds the most common genes and DNA from its merged rows. This sample holds a few hundred thousand distinct CDR3 sequences; over 15% were observed only once. The ten largest clonotypes hold around half of the sample. Overall study results and their limits: In the ex vivo response, HLA-C-restricted CMV-specific TCR beta clonotypes were dominant, and in two of eight donors the single most frequent clonotype came from this HLA-C-restricted group. In both this cohort and an independent roughly 350-donor cohort, the cumulative frequency of public TCR beta family members distinguished carriers of CMV infection plus the relevant HLA type.

Looking up the germline V gene yields CDR1 SQVTM and CDR2 ANQGSEA. The CDR3 sequence holds 16 residues, the cysteine and phenylalanine included. Of the read, only the CDR3 DNA is kept; its 48 bases are in frame from base 1. The chain was built from TRBV29-1 and TRBJ2-7; the D region possibly corresponds to TRBD2 (5 bases align). The sequence came from a human donor in good health (CMV status not recorded). Some clones in this sample may be carry-over from other donors' samples. Sequences were obtained from CD8+ T cells from PBMCs. The CDR3 reads as follows: CSVEAFGLSSNYEQYF. DNA sequence: TGCAGCGTGGAAGCATTCGGACTGAGTTCTAACTACGAGCAGTACTTC.